This entry lists 11 T cell receptor beta chains sequenced from one sample in a study of CD8 T cells in ankylosing spondylitis. TCRdb re-called the 5' RACE reads through MiXCR, storing one row per CDR3 protein. The sample has around 320,000 distinct CDR3 sequences, about a fifth seen once. What was sequenced was blood, either unsorted or a sorted T cell fraction (not recorded which). Receptor source: a female donor with ankylosing spondylitis or in good health (not recorded which).

V and J are TRBV5-1 and TRBJ2-5; D possibly uses TRBD1 or TRBD2 (6 bases each). This CDR3 spans 16 amino acids. The V and J ends lost 0 bases and 5 bases respectively, with 17 bases between them. Germline V gene lookup returns CDR1 SGHRS and CDR2 YFSETQ. This CDR3 reads CASSLVDSRRGETQYF. The CDR3, as DNA: TGCGCCAGCAGCTTGGTAGATAGCAGGAGGGGGGAGACCCAGTACTTC.

The gene calls are TRBV7-2 and TRBJ1-4; weak D call: TRBD1 (5 bases). This CDR3 region has 15 residues. The germline CDR1 and CDR2 sequences are SGHTA and FQGNSA. The ends were cut back, 5 bases at V and 0 bases at J, with 10 bases in the middle. CDR3 amino acids: CASSPDSATNEKLFF. The CDR3 DNA reads as TGTGCCAGCAGCCCCGACAGTGCAACTAATGAAAAACTGTTTTTT.

The chain joins TRBV29-1 to TRBJ1-1, with D possibly being TRBD1 (6 bases). Trimming left V 6 bases short and J 0 bases short, with 14 bases between. The CDR3 covers 14 residues. Germline assignment: CDR1 SQVTM and CDR2 ANQGSEA. The DNA for the CDR3 is TGCAGCGTGCCTACTACAGGGATGAACACTGAAGCTTTCTTT. Its protein product is CSVPTTGMNTEAFF.

This clonotype was observed once. The chain links TRBV5-5 to TRBJ2-5; TRBD1 agrees at 8 bases. V lost 3 bases and J lost 4; bases outside the gene matches: 2. Germline CDR1 and CDR2: SGHKS and YYEKEE (reference sequence). The CDR3 length is 13 residues. In nucleotides, the CDR3 is TGTGCCAGCAGCTGGACAGGGTTAGAGACCCAGTACTTC. This sequence encodes CASSWTGLETQYF. The full variable domain, in which reference TRBV5-5 and TRBJ2-5 provide the parts outside the CDR3, is DAGVTQSPTHLIKTRGQQVTLRCSPISGHKSVSWYQQVLGQGPQFIFQYYEKEERGRGNFPDRFSARQFPNYSSELNVNALLLGDSALYLCASSWTGLETQYFGPGTRLLVL.

This chain joins TRBV5-1 and TRBJ2-3; 15 nucleotides match TRBD2. Germline values: CDR1 SGHRS, CDR2 YFSETQ. V gave up 3 bases and J gave up 10 bases; unmatched junction bases: 15. This CDR3 is 18 amino acids long. The CDR3 loop is CASSWPGLAGGWVASQYF. CDR3 nucleotide sequence: TGCGCCAGCAGCTGGCCGGGACTAGCGGGAGGCTGGGTGGCATCGCAGTATTTT.

The chain joins TRBV5-5 to TRBJ1-1, with 9 bases matching TRBD1. V shed 4 bases, J shed 2 bases, and the junction held 6 bases outside the gene matches. CDR1 and CDR2 from the germline V gene are SGHKS and YYEKEE (reference sequence). The CDR3 spans 15 residues. The CDR3 DNA reads TGTGCCAGCAGCGGCGGGACAGGGATCAACACTGAAGCTTTCTTT. Protein sequence: CASSGGTGINTEAFF.

This clonotype was seen more than once but under ten times. The chain combines TRBV30 with TRBJ2-1; D possibly matches TRBD1 or TRBD2 (5 bases each). V gave up 3 bases and J gave up 2 bases, with 17 bases separating them. Germline CDR1 GTSNPN, CDR2 SVGIG (reference sequence). This CDR3 is built from 16 residues. CDR3 region: CAWRGLVGTTYNEQFF. CDR3 in DNA: TGTGCCTGGAGGGGGCTTGTCGGGACCACCTACAATGAGCAGTTCTTC.

This clonotype was detected many times. This chain joins TRBV12-3 or TRBV12-4 and TRBJ2-3; 7 nucleotides line up with TRBD2. J gave up 2 bases and V 10 bases, and 9 bases lay outside the gene matches. The CDR3 is made up of 14 amino acids. The CDR3 is CANDGGDLTDTQYF. The CDR3 DNA is TGTGCCAACGATGGGGGGGACCTCACAGATACGCAGTATTTT.

In this sample, this clonotype turned up many times. CDR3: CSVGRDGGYGYTF. CDR3 bases: TGCAGCGTTGGCCGGGACGGAGGCTATGGCTACACCTTC. V usage is TRBV29-1 and J usage is TRBJ1-2, with a tentative D call TRBD1 (5 bases). V was cut by 4 bases and J by 4 bases, with 13 bases left in between. CDR3 size: 13 residues. Germline-derived CDR1 and CDR2 are SQVTM and ANQGSEA.

There are many counts of this clonotype. The CDR3 protein is CASSPRQQYTEAFF. The CDR3, as DNA: TGTGCCAGCAGTCCTAGACAGCAGTACACTGAAGCTTTCTTT. V gene TRBV9 combines with J gene TRBJ1-1; tentatively, D is TRBD1 (5 bases). Trimming removed 5 bases from V and 3 bases from J, with 14 bases in between. Germline V gives CDR1 SGDLS, CDR2 YYNGEE. CDR3 length: 14 amino acids.

In this sample, this clonotype turned up a few times. The chain uses TRBV5-6 and TRBJ2-7; 8 nucleotides line up with TRBD2. This CDR3 comprises 15 residues. Germline CDR1 SGHDT, CDR2 YYEEEE. V shed 1 base and J 3 bases; nucleotides not matched to a gene: 6. The CDR3 coding sequence is TGTGCCAGCAGCTTGATAACTAGCGGTTTCTACGAGCAGTACTTC. Its translation: CASSLITSGFYEQYF.